This TCR beta chain was sequenced in a study of T cell responses to AZD1222 COVID-19 vaccine. As for the study in general: Second doses at about 4 or about 12 weeks were pooled. Study findings and constraints: Nearly half of spike-specific TCRs reportedly target variant regions that are unmutated in the B.1.351 and B.1.1.7 variants.

Profiled with immunoSEQ multiplex PCR; TCRdb holds only in-frame clones, not every one. The data show under 150,000 clones, roughly 93% seen once. For this clone: What it binds is not known.

Germline values: CDR1 SGHVS, CDR2 FNYEAQ. The CDR3 is made up of 13 amino acids. V lost 0 bases and J lost 7, with 10 bases in between. This chain connects TRBV7-6 to TRBJ2-7; D ambiguous. This receptor was taken from an adult in good health. The material was peripheral blood, obtained on day 0 of AZD1222 vaccination. The CDR3 DNA sequence: TGTGCCAGCAGCTTAGCCGGATTCCAGGAGCAGTACTTC. It yields the protein CASSLAGFQEQYF.